Listed below are T cell receptor beta chains from one sample, sequenced in a study of beta chain features in type 1 diabetes. Data came from immunoSEQ multiplex PCR; TCRdb stores just in-frame clones and leaves some out. The sample records around 300,000 clones, approximately 11% being singletons. Material: naive CD4+ T cells from blood. The receptor source for this set is a young woman in good health. CDR3s include the opening cysteine and the closing phenylalanine or tryptophan. A D gene is named only where the DNA matches it firmly. Some rows have no size entry. The others give once, few or many, or a class for an expanded clone.

d_call,v_call,j_call,clone_size,cdr3_nt,cdr3_aa
NA,TRBV5-1,TRBJ2-5,few,TGCGCCAGCAGCTTGGACCTAGTGGAAGAGACCCAGTACTTC,CASSLDLVEETQYF
TRBD1,TRBV11-2,TRBJ1-5,few,TGTGCCAGCAGCCAGACAGGGTCGGATCAGCCCCAGCATTTT,CASSQTGSDQPQHF
TRBD1,TRBV7-2,TRBJ2-7,few,TGTGCCAGCAGCAACCAGGGGGCCTACGAGCAGTACTTC,CASSNQGAYEQYF
TRBD2,TRBV7-9,TRBJ2-7,few,TGTGCCAGCAGCCAAAGGGGTAGCGGGGTCGTCTACGAGCAGTACTTC,CASSQRGSGVVYEQYF
NA,TRBV19,TRBJ1-1,few,TGTGCCACCCGACAGTCGAAGTTGGCTTTCTTT,CATRQSKLAFF
NA,TRBV7-9,TRBJ1-2,NA,TGTGCCAGCAGCTCCCTTGGAGGGGAAGGGTATGGCTACACCTTC,CASSSLGGEGYGYTF
TRBD1,TRBV5-1,TRBJ2-1,NA,TGCGCCAGCAGCTGGGGCCAGGGGGCAAACAATGAGCAGTTCTTC,CASSWGQGANNEQFF
TRBD1,TRBV7-2,TRBJ1-4,NA,TGTGCCAGCAGCCAGGGGGACATACTCTCAGGGAAACTGTTTTTT,CASSQGDILSGKLFF
NA,TRBV21-1,TRBJ1-1,few,TGTGCCAGCAGCCCCGCGGGAGGGAACACTGAAGCTTTCTTT,CASSPAGGNTEAFF
NA,TRBV6-5,TRBJ1-3,NA,TGTGCCAGCAGTTATCTCGGGACACACTCTGGAAACACCATATATTTT,CASSYLGTHSGNTIYF
TRBD1,TRBV5-5,TRBJ2-5,NA,TGTGCCAGCAGCCCTATATGGACAGGGGGAGAGACCCAGTACTTC,CASSPIWTGGETQYF
TRBD2,TRBV28,TRBJ2-1,NA,TGTGCCGGGGGGCTAGCGGGAGAGCAGTTCTTC,CAGGLAGEQFF
TRBD1,TRBV19,TRBJ2-3,few,TGTGCCAGTAGTTTCCGGGACAGGCGGCTATCATCGCAGTATTTT,CASSFRDRRLSSQYF
NA,TRBV7-9,TRBJ1-1,few,TGTGCCAGCAGCTCGACGAGTCAGGGAAATACTGAAGCTTTCTTT,CASSSTSQGNTEAFF
TRBD1,TRBV5-4,TRBJ2-1,NA,TGTGCCAGCAGCCCCCCGGGACAGGGGTACAATGAGCAGTTCTTC,CASSPPGQGYNEQFF
TRBD2,TRBV18,TRBJ2-1,few,TGTGCCAGCTCACCACCTGCGGGAGGGTCCTACAATGAGCAGTTCTTC,CASSPPAGGSYNEQFF
NA,TRBV5-6,TRBJ2-7,NA,TGTGCCAGCAGCACTGACATCCCCGGGAGCGTCGAGCAGTACTTC,CASSTDIPGSVEQYF
TRBD2,TRBV9,TRBJ2-1,NA,TGTGCCAGCAGCGTAGGACTAGCGGGAAGCTCCTACAATGAGCAGTTCTTC,CASSVGLAGSSYNEQFF
TRBD2,TRBV28,TRBJ2-7,NA,TGTGCCAGCAGTTTCGTAGCGGGGGTAGCCTACGAGCAGTACTTC,CASSFVAGVAYEQYF
TRBD1,TRBV28,TRBJ2-1,NA,TGTGCCAGCAGTGGGGCTGGGACAGGGGGCGAAGGGCAGTTCTTC,CASSGAGTGGEGQFF
TRBD1,TRBV28,TRBJ1-1,NA,TGTGCCAGCAGTTCCGGACAGGGGGTTTGGGCTGAAGCTTTCTTT,CASSSGQGVWAEAFF
TRBD2,TRBV13,TRBJ2-3,NA,TGTGCCAGCAGCTCTCCGGGACTAGCAATAGATACGCAGTATTTT,CASSSPGLAIDTQYF
NA,TRBV6-5,TRBJ1-1,few,TGTGCCAGCAGTGCCTCGGACAGAGGGGTTACTGAAGCTTTCTTT,CASSASDRGVTEAFF
TRBD2,TRBV29-1,TRBJ2-1,NA,TGCAGCGTAACCGGGACTAGCGGGACTTTCGATGAGCAGTTCTTC,CSVTGTSGTFDEQFF
NA,TRBV9,TRBJ2-3,NA,TGTGCCAGCAGCCGGGACATGAGCACAGATACGCAGTATTTT,CASSRDMSTDTQYF
TRBD2,TRBV29-1,TRBJ2-7,NA,TGCAGCGTGACCGGGACTAGTTACTACGAGCAGTACTTC,CSVTGTSYYEQYF
TRBD1,TRBV10-3,TRBJ2-7,few,TGTGCCATCAGTGAGGGACAGGGAGAGTACGAGCAGTACTTC,CAISEGQGEYEQYF
NA,TRBV5-1,TRBJ2-3,few,TGCGCCAGCAGCTTGGAGGCAGGATGGGATACGCAGTATTTT,CASSLEAGWDTQYF
TRBD1,TRBV6-1,TRBJ1-2,NA,TGTGCCAGCAGTGAACGGACAGGAACTAACTATGGCTACACCTTC,CASSERTGTNYGYTF
TRBD1,TRBV7-3,TRBJ2-2,few,TGTGCCAGCAGCCAGGGACAGGGGGTAAACACCGGGGAGCTGTTTTTT,CASSQGQGVNTGELFF
NA,TRBV30,TRBJ2-2,few,TGTGCCTGGAGCCTTCAACAAGACACCGGGGAGCTGTTTTTT,CAWSLQQDTGELFF